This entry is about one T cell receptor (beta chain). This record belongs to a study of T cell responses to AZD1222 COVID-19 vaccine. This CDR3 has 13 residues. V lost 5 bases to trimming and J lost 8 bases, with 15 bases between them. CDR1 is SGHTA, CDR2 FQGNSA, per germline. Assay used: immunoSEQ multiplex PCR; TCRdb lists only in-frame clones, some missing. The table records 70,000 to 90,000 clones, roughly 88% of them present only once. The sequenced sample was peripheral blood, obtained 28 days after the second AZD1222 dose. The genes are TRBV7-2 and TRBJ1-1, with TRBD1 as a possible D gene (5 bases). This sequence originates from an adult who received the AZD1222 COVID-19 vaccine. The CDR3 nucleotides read TGTGCCAGCAGCCCCCAACCCCGACAGGAAGCTTTCTTT. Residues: CASSPQPRQEAFF.